The entry below gives a single T cell receptor beta chain sequence along with its context. This clonotype was seen a few times. The specificity of this receptor is unknown. Per-base quality was not reported, and no clone a single base away is much larger than it. This sample was taken from a study of T cells in Graves' hyperthyroidism and ophthalmopathy (dated by TCRdb to the late 2010s). Regarding the complete study: Peripheral blood samples were taken at the time of initial diagnosis, prior to any treatment. Once sampling was done, hyperthyroidism patients were given methimazole at a starting dose of 30 mg daily, whereas ophthalmopathy patients were given high-dose intravenous methylprednisolone. Prospective prediction of ophthalmopathy was tested in an independent validation cohort of approximately 19 hyperthyroidism patients and 17 patients who later progressed to ophthalmopathy. A discovery cohort of roughly 96 patients, about 44 with Graves' ophthalmopathy and 55 to 60 with stable Graves' hyperthyroidism, was used to find distinguishing TCR V-J signatures. The 95 to 100 discovery patients were randomly divided into training and test sets at a 7:3 ratio. In addition, the study compared T-cell repertoires in thyroid tissue and in blood from several Graves' hyperthyroidism patients. The paper describes TCR Vbeta CDR3 sequencing of 140 or so peripheral blood samples, made up of 43 ophthalmopathy patients, some 76 hyperthyroidism patients and 17 progressor patients. Paper-wide results and their limitations: No statistical method was used to fix the sample size in advance, and group allocation was not hidden from the investigators. Most expanded thyroid clonotypes (frequency above 0.001) were also detected in blood, suggesting blood repertoires may reflect thyroid immune responses. In cross-validation, a model built on a 13 V-J signature told ophthalmopathy apart from stable hyperthyroidism with under 90% sensitivity and around 83% specificity, and in testing the same model reached 80%/75%. In validation, progression to ophthalmopathy was predicted by the model with around 70% sensitivity and roughly 76% specificity, a median of roughly six months before onset.

TCR beta CDR3 regions were amplified from RNA transcripts. The first round of RT-PCR for the TCR CDR3 was performed with the HTBI primer set and the Qiagen OneStep RT-PCR kit. Libraries were constructed in a second round of multiplex PCR, after which size selection and purification were performed. Paired-end sequencing of the libraries was performed with 100 bp reads on an Illumina HiSeq2000. In the authors' own workflow: Raw data were processed with SOAPnuke, discarding reads with adapters, uncalled bases, mean Phred below 15, or no exact constant-primer or identifier match. High-quality paired reads were merged with COPE v1.2.5, and unique nucleotide sequences were defined as clonotypes. MiTCR v1.1 was used to align the clonotypes against IMGT TRBV, TRBD and TRBJ reference segments. Only V-J combinations with frequency above 0.0001, covering roughly 99% of repertoires, were analysed. The TCS score was defined as F50 (clonal expansion) divided by E x V (chaos), with BLOSUM62-based TCRdist calculated between CDR3 peptides within each V-J. Welch's t-statistics and random forest reduced roughly 530 V-J features to about 12, which were used in a naive Bayes classifier (R e1071). TCRdb itself trimmed the public reads at Q25 with fastp, ran MiXCR and retained productive beta chains. When rows share a CDR3 protein, they turn into one entry using the most common DNA and genes. The V and J calls follow TCRdb's processing rather than the paper's. Here the sample has about 720,000 distinct CDR3 sequences; about 19% occur a single time. Of the sample, about a sixth falls within the top ten clones.

Trimming costs V 0 bases and J 3 bases, and their ends lie 9 bases apart. According to the germline V gene, CDR1 reads SGHTS and CDR2 reads YDEGEE. The CDR3 holds 14 amino acids from the cysteine to the phenylalanine. Only CDR3 DNA is held: 42 bases, read in frame from base 1. Hyperthyroidism patients were aged 18 to 65 years and newly diagnosed, with disease duration of less than 2 months. The study excluded patients with uncontrolled infections, other autoimmune diseases, pregnancy or lactation. Diagnoses were established on the basis of clinical symptoms, serum thyroxine and TRAb, thyroid ultrasound, and orbital computed tomography. For progressor patients, blood was drawn at the first diagnosis of hyperthyroidism, before any ophthalmopathy symptoms had appeared. PBMCs were isolated from about 9 ml of fresh peripheral blood by Ficoll-Paque density gradient centrifugation. Progressor patients were initially diagnosed with Graves' hyperthyroidism and developed ophthalmopathy during follow-up. Total RNA was extracted using Trizol reagent, and RNA quality was assessed on an Agilent 2100 Bioanalyzer.

The rearrangement combines TRBV5-8 with TRBJ2-5, and the D gene may be TRBD1, 5 bases matching. Sample: blood. This TCR was sampled from a woman in her fifties or sixties with Graves' hyperthyroidism that later progressed to Graves' ophthalmopathy. The DNA sequence follows: TGTGCCAGCAGCTTGGAGTGGACAAAAGAGACCCAGTACTTC. Its coded protein is CASSLEWTKETQYF.